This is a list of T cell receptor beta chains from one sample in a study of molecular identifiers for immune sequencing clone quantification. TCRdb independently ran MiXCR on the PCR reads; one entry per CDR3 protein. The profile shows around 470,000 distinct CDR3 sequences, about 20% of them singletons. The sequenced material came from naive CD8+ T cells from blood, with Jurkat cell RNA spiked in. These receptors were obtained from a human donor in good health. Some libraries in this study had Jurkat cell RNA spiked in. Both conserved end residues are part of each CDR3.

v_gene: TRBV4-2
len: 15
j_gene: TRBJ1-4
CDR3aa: CASSRTYATNEKLFF

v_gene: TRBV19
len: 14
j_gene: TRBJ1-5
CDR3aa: CASSPGTDYQPQHF

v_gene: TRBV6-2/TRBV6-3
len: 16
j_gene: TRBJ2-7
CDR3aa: CASSHGSYRYNNNWYF

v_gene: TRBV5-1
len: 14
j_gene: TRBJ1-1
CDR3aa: CASSEAEANTEAFF

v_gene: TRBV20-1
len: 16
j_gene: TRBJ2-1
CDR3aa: CSARNPGTNQRDEQFF

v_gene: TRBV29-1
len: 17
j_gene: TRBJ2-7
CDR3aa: CSVFLRLAGVGSYEQYF

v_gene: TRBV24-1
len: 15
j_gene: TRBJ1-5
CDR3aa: CATSDGGYSNQPQHF

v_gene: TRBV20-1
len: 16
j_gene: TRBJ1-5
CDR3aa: CSASPTPGHHNQPQHF

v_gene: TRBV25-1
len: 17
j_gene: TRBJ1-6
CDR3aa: CASSEYEDFSYNSPLHF

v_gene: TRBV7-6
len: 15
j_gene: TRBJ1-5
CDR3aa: CASSLGWGANQPQHF

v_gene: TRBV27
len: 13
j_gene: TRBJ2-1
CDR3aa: CASSPTSYNEQFF

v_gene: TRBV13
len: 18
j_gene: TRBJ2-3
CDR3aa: CASSSDGKGGVQTDTQYF

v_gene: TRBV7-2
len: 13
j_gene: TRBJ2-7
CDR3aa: CASRQAGGCEQYF

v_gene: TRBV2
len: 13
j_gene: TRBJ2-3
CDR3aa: CASEGQGPDTQYF

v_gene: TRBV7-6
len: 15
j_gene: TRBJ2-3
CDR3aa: CASSLAGPVTDTQYF

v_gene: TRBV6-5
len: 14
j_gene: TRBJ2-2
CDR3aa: CASSYRRESGELFF

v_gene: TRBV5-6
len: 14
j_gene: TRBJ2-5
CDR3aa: CASSTPGDQETQYF

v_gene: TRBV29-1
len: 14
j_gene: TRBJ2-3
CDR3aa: CSVILAGGTDTQYF

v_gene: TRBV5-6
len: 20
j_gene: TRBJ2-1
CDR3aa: CASSLGAVSSGRKIHNEQFF

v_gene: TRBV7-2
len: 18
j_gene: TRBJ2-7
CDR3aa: CASSLAPGGRDVTYEQYF

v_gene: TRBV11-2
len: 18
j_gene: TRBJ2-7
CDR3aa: CASSPALIAAGRLYEQYF

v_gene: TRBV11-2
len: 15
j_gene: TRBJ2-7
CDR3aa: CASSLGMGTSGPTYF

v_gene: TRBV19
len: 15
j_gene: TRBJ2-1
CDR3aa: CASSKYSSGTNEQFF

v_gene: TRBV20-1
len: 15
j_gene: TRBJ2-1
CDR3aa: CSARDRSGGYNEQFF

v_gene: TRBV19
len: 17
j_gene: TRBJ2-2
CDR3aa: CASSTPVRGPSTGELFF

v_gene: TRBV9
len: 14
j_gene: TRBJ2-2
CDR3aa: CASSVGLNTGELSF

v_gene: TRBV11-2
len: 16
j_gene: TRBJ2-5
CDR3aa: CASSSHRDRSAETQYF

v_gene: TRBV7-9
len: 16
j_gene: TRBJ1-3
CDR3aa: CASSHADRSSGNTIYF